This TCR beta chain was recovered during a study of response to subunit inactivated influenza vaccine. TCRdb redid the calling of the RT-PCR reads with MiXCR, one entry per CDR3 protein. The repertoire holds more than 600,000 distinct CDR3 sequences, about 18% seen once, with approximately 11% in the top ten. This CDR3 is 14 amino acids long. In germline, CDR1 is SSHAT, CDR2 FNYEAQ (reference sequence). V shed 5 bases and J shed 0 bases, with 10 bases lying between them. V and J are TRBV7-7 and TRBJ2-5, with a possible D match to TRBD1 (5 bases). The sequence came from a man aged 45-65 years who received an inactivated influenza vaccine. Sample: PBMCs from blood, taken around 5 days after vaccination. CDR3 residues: CASSAGHNQETQYF. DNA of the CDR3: TGTGCCAGCAGCGCAGGACATAACCAAGAGACCCAGTACTTC.